The 30 T cell receptor beta chains listed next were all sequenced from one sample in a study of cytomegalovirus exposure and HLA in healthy donors. This PCR relied on a set of 60 Vbeta primers and 13 Jbeta primers. Data came from immunoSEQ multiplex PCR; TCRdb stores just in-frame clones and leaves some out. The sample shows tens of thousands of clones, more than 60% of them seen only once. Sequencing input: PBMCs. The receptors derive from a man aged 50 to 59 in good health and CMV-seropositive.

The chain has TRBV7-2 and TRBJ2-4; 8 bases match TRBD2. CDR1 and CDR2 (germline): SGHTA, FQGNSA. Trimming took 2 bases from V and 0 from J; bases not matched to a gene: 12. The CDR3 spans 19 residues. CDR3 residues: CASSLQWVAGSIAKNIQYF. The CDR3 coding sequence is TGTGCCAGCAGCTTACAGTGGGTAGCGGGGAGCATAGCCAAAAACATTCAGTACTTC.

This chain joins TRBV2 and TRBJ1-2; D remains ambiguous. Trimming removed 3 bases from V and 12 bases from J, with 11 bases in between. Germline V gene sequence: CDR1 SNHLY, CDR2 FYNNEI. CDR3 length equals 11 residues. CDR3 nucleotides: TGTGCCAGCAGTGAGAGGATCCTGAACACCTTC. It yields the protein CASSERILNTF. Filled out from reference TRBV2 and TRBJ1-2, the complete variable domain reads EPEVTQTPSHQVTQMGQEVILRCVPISNHLYFYWYRQILGQKVEFLVSFYNNEISEKSEIFDDQFSVERPDGSNFTLKIRSTKLEDSAMYFCASSERILNTFGSGTRLTVV.

The chain couples TRBV30 to TRBJ2-1; 8 bases are shared with TRBD2. The CDR3 contains 15 residues. Germline loops: CDR1 GTSNPN, CDR2 SVGIG (reference sequence). V dropped 0 bases and J dropped 7; count of bases not matched to a gene: 8. CDR3 amino acids: CAWSVDGRAFNEQFF. For the CDR3, the DNA is TGTGCCTGGAGTGTAGACGGGAGGGCCTTTAATGAGCAGTTCTTC.

This clone counts as medium-sized. The gene calls are TRBV19 and TRBJ1-1; TRBD1 matches at 9 bases. V shed 8 bases and J 5 bases; nucleotides not matched to a gene: 9. CDR3 length: 14 amino acids. Germline V CDR1 and CDR2: LNHDA, SQIVND (reference sequence). As DNA, the CDR3 is TGTGCCAGTGGGACAGGGCAACGGTGGACTGAAGCTTTCTTT. This encodes CASGTGQRWTEAFF.

This chain uses TRBV29-1 with TRBJ2-2, with 9 positions matching TRBD2. The J segment lost 7 bases and the V segment lost 4 bases, leaving 7 bases of the junction unmatched. The CDR3 spans 14 residues. The V gene's germline CDR1 is SQVTM and CDR2 ANQGSEA. As DNA, the CDR3 is TGCAGCGTTGTCCTAGCGGGAAGGGTCGGGGAGCTGTTTTTT. Its translation is CSVVLAGRVGELFF.

This sequence joins TRBV6-5 and TRBJ2-3; 8 bases are a match to TRBD1. Germline CDR1 is MNHEY and CDR2 is SVGAGI. The CDR3 has 14 residues. With V trimmed by 6 bases and J by 4 bases, 6 bases remained unmatched. CDR3 coding DNA: TGTGCCAGCAGGCGGGACAGGTCGTCAGATACGCAGTATTTT. This translates into CASRRDRSSDTQYF.

The chain combines TRBV6-8 with TRBJ1-2; D possibly corresponds to TRBD1 (5 bases). The CDR3 runs 11 residues. The V end lost 6 bases, the J end lost 8 bases, and 10 bases lay between the germline ends. Germline CDR1 reads MNHGY; CDR2 reads SAAAGT. The CDR3 DNA follows: TGTGCCAGCAGCCCCCAGGGCGGCTACACCTTC. Amino acid sequence: CASSPQGGYTF.

The chain employs TRBV5-1 and TRBJ2-3; the D gene is possibly TRBD2 (7 bases). The CDR3 is made up of 16 amino acids. V dropped 0 bases and J dropped 3 bases, with 14 bases sitting between them. Germline CDR1 reads SGHRS; CDR2 reads YFSETQ. DNA of the CDR3: TGCGCCAGCAGCTTGGAGGTGGGGGGGCCAACAGATACGCAGTATTTT. Protein product: CASSLEVGGPTDTQYF.

The J gene is TRBJ1-1, the V gene TRBV29-1, with TRBD1 as a possible D gene (5 bases). V lost 4 bases to trimming and J lost 4 bases, with 13 bases between them. Germline V gives CDR1 SQVTM, CDR2 ANQGSEA. The CDR3 contains 13 residues. The CDR3 nucleotides are TGCAGCGTTGCGGTGGGGCCGGGCACTGAAGCTTTCTTT. The encoded protein is CSVAVGPGTEAFF.

This clone has more than one count but fewer than ten. The chain links TRBV4-3 to TRBJ1-5; 9 bases agree with TRBD1. CDR3 length equals 15 residues. The V gene end was trimmed by 0 bases and the J gene end by 9 bases; junction bases not matched to a gene: 6. Germline-derived CDR1 and CDR2 are LGHNA and YSLEER. The CDR3 loop reads CASSQDRGQGRPQHF. In DNA form, the CDR3 reads TGCGCCAGCAGCCAAGATAGGGGACAGGGCAGGCCCCAGCATTTT.

The rearrangement joins TRBV5-1 to TRBJ1-3, with D maybe TRBD1 (5 bases). This CDR3 has 14 residues. Germline loops: CDR1 SGHRS, CDR2 YFSETQ. V was shortened by 4 bases and J by 5 bases, with 13 bases between the two germline ends. For the CDR3, the DNA is TGCGCCAGCAGCCGCGGGGACGCTAGAAACACCATATATTTT. Translation gives CASSRGDARNTIYF.

The rearrangement links TRBV19 to TRBJ2-6; 9 bases fit TRBD1. This CDR3 has 16 residues. The V gene's germline CDR1 is LNHDA and CDR2 SQIVND (reference sequence). The V segment lost 4 bases and the J segment 2 bases; nucleotides outside the gene matches: 3. The CDR3: CASSTRQGAGANVLTF. The CDR3 DNA follows: TGTGCCAGTAGTACCCGACAGGGGGCTGGGGCCAACGTCCTGACTTTC.

This chain joins TRBV4-1 and TRBJ1-2; D remains unclear. V dropped 1 base and J dropped 8 bases, with 5 bases sitting between them. The germline CDR1 and CDR2 sequences are MGHRA and YSYEKL. The CDR3 length is 11 residues. CDR3 sequence: CASSQGQGYTF. In DNA, the CDR3 is TGCGCCAGCAGCCAAGGGCAGGGCTACACCTTC.

The rearrangement links TRBV4-3 to TRBJ2-2; maybe TRBD1 (6 bases). The V gene lost 0 bases and the J gene lost 1 base, with 9 bases spanning the gap. Germline CDR1 and CDR2: LGHNA and YSLEER. This CDR3 is 16 amino acids long. CDR3 in DNA: TGCGCCAGCAGCCAAGACGCCAGGGGGAACACCGGGGAGCTGTTTTTT. It translates to CASSQDARGNTGELFF.

This clone was counted a few times. This chain uses TRBV30 with TRBJ1-3; 11 nucleotides match TRBD1. This CDR3 is 14 amino acids long. Germline V gene sequence: CDR1 GTSNPN, CDR2 SVGIG (reference sequence). V shed 7 bases, J shed 3 bases, and the junction held 5 bases outside the gene matches. Here the CDR3 reads CASTDRGLGNTIYF. In nucleotides, the CDR3 is TGTGCCTCAACGGACAGGGGGCTTGGAAACACCATATATTTT.

The gene calls are TRBV30 and TRBJ1-2, with D tentatively TRBD1 (6 bases). Germline CDR1 is GTSNPN and CDR2 is SVGIG (reference sequence). The V end was cut by 2 bases, the J end by 6 bases, with 13 bases between. The CDR3 spans 13 residues. The CDR3 protein is CAWSPRGPDGYTF. The DNA of the CDR3 is TGTGCCTGGAGTCCCAGGGGACCCGATGGCTACACCTTC.

The rearrangement joins TRBV6-6 to TRBJ1-1; TRBD1 agrees at 10 bases. Germline loops: CDR1 MNHNY, CDR2 SVGAGI (reference sequence). The ends lost 4 bases at V and 4 bases at J; junction bases unmatched: 6. This CDR3 is built from 15 residues. CDR3 sequence: CASSSGTGVSTEAFF. DNA of the CDR3: TGTGCCAGCAGTTCCGGGACAGGGGTTAGCACTGAAGCTTTCTTT.

This chain links TRBV6-5 with TRBJ2-7; 8 nucleotides agree with TRBD1. The V segment lost 0 bases and the J segment 4 bases; nucleotides outside the gene matches: 5. CDR3 length: 15 residues. The V gene's germline CDR1 is MNHEY and CDR2 SVGAGI. The CDR3 protein is CASSYSQGAYYEQYF. CDR3 nucleotide sequence: TGTGCCAGCAGTTACTCGCAGGGGGCTTATTACGAGCAGTACTTC.

The CDR3 region is CASSFRGFDTEAFF. CDR3 DNA: TGTGCCAGCAGCTTTCGGGGGTTTGACACTGAAGCTTTCTTT. The chain employs TRBV11-3 and TRBJ1-1; D may be TRBD1 (5 bases). This CDR3 has 14 amino acids. CDR1 and CDR2 (germline): SGHNT, YENEEA. V lost 3 bases and J 3 bases, leaving 11 bases between the germline ends.

V is TRBV11-3 and J is TRBJ1-4; TRBD1 agrees at 9 bases. V lost 0 bases to trimming and J lost 7 bases; unmatched junction nucleotides: 3. Germline V CDR1 and CDR2: SGHNT, YENEEA. This CDR3 is built from 15 residues. CDR3 in amino acids: CASSLDGTGTEKLFF. CDR3 bases: TGTGCCAGCAGCTTAGACGGGACAGGGACTGAAAAACTGTTTTTT. The variable domain in full, with the rest retrieved from reference TRBV11-3 and TRBJ1-4, is EAGVVQSPRYKIIEKKQPVAFWCNPISGHNTLYWYLQNLGQGPELLIRYENEEAVDDSQLPKDRFSAERLKGVDSTLKIQPAELGDSAVYLCASSLDGTGTEKLFFGSGTQLSVL.

CDR3 in DNA: TGTGCCAGCAGCGTAGCCCAGGGGCCAACCTACGAGCAGTACTTC. Protein: CASSVAQGPTYEQYF. The chain combines TRBV9 with TRBJ2-7, with D tentatively TRBD1 (6 bases). Germline-derived CDR1 and CDR2 are SGDLS and YYNGEE. V was clipped by 0 bases and J by 2 bases, with 12 bases between them. The CDR3 contains 15 residues.

A few counts support this clone. This chain links TRBV4-3 with TRBJ2-7; TRBD2 aligns across 7 bases. The CDR3 is 15 amino acids. J gave up 4 bases and V 4 bases, and 10 bases lay outside the gene matches. From germline, CDR1 is LGHNA and CDR2 YSLEER. The CDR3 sequence is CASSPWASGTYEQYF. The CDR3 nucleotides are TGCGCCAGCAGCCCCTGGGCTAGCGGTACTTACGAGCAGTACTTC.

The V and J genes are TRBV11-3 and TRBJ2-2, with 9 bases aligning to TRBD2. Per germline, CDR1 SGHNT and CDR2 YENEEA. The CDR3 is 19 amino acids. Losses at the gene ends were 5 bases for V and 6 bases for J; bases not matched to a gene: 19. CDR3 amino acids: CASSPTQREAVTTPGELFF. CDR3 nucleotides: TGTGCCAGCAGCCCTACCCAGCGGGAGGCCGTAACAACACCCGGGGAGCTGTTTTTT.

This clone came up a few times. The chain employs TRBV7-2 and TRBJ2-5; D ambiguous. Trimming shortened V by 3 bases and J by 5 bases, and 7 bases separated the two germline ends. Germline V gives CDR1 SGHTA, CDR2 FQGNSA. The CDR3 is 12 residues long. The CDR3 reads CASSFSRETQYF. For the CDR3, the DNA is TGTGCCAGCAGCTTTTCCCGGGAGACCCAGTACTTC.

The genes are TRBV20-1 and TRBJ1-1; no reliable D call. Germline V lookup: CDR1 DFQATT, CDR2 SNEGSKA (reference sequence). This CDR3 comprises 9 residues. The germline V and J ends were trimmed by 6 bases and 7 bases, with 6 bases remaining between them. CDR3 loop: CSAGDEAFF. The CDR3, as DNA: TGCAGTGCCGGGGATGAAGCTTTCTTT.

The chain carries TRBV10-3 and TRBJ2-6; D not resolved. Germline values: CDR1 ENHRY, CDR2 SYGVKD. With 4 bases removed from V and 0 bases from J, the gap between germline ends came to 7 bases. The CDR3 has 15 amino acids. The CDR3 region has the DNA TGTGCCATCAGTGGTTCGTACTCTGGGGCCAACGTCCTGACTTTC. Its protein is CAISGSYSGANVLTF.

The chain is built from TRBV10-3 and TRBJ1-1; D is perhaps TRBD1 (5 bases). The germline V gene encodes CDR1 ENHRY and CDR2 SYGVKD. The CDR3 loop spans 16 amino acids. V lost 0 bases and J 3 bases, leaving 14 bases between the germline ends. As DNA, the CDR3 is TGTGCCATCAGTGAGTCGGGTGCGGGGGTCTACACTGAAGCTTTCTTT. It encodes CAISESGAGVYTEAFF.

V is TRBV18 and J is TRBJ2-5; D is unresolved. The end of the DNA aligns better with TRBJ2-7, so the J call may be wrong. Germline CDR1 and CDR2: KGHSH and LQKENI. This CDR3 comprises 12 residues. CDR3 nucleotides: TGTGCCAGCTCACCTGCAGTAGCCGAGCAGTACTTC. Translated, it gives CASSPAVAEQYF.

CDR3 DNA: TGTGCCAGCAGTCCCCAGCGGGGGAGCCAAGAGACCCAGTACTTC. It is translated as CASSPQRGSQETQYF. The chain joins TRBV27 to TRBJ2-5, with TRBD2 identical over 8 bases. CDR1 and CDR2 from the germline V gene are MNHEY and SMNVEV (reference sequence). V dropped 5 bases and J dropped 1; count of bases not matched to a gene: 6. The CDR3 spans 15 residues.

This chain's CDR3 is CSALGLAGLSSYNEQFF. In DNA, the CDR3 is TGCAGCGCCCTGGGACTAGCGGGACTCAGCTCCTACAATGAGCAGTTCTTC. This chain joins TRBV29-1 and TRBJ2-1; TRBD2 agrees at 13 bases. From germline, CDR1 is SQVTM and CDR2 ANQGSEA. The CDR3 runs to 17 residues. V was pared by 7 bases and J by 0 bases, with 9 bases of the junction left unmatched.